Each of the 12 T cell receptor beta chains below was sequenced from the same sample in a study of cytomegalovirus exposure and HLA in healthy donors. 60 Vbeta and 13 Jbeta primers were used in PCR. Here immunoSEQ multiplex PCR was the method, and the copy in TCRdb shows in-frame clones only, minus some. The sample records 110,000 to 150,000 clones, around two thirds being singletons. Sequencing input: PBMCs. Receptor source: a woman in her sixties or seventies in good health and CMV-seropositive.

J is TRBJ2-1 and V is TRBV5-4; 14 bases match TRBD2. The CDR3 consists of 17 residues. Unmatched junction bases numbered 6, after V lost 0 bases and J lost 7 bases. Germline CDR1 SGHNT, CDR2 YYREEE (reference sequence). This CDR3 is CASSLGGTSGSGNEQFF. DNA of the CDR3: TGTGCCAGCAGCTTGGGGGGGACTAGCGGGAGTGGAAATGAGCAGTTCTTC.

This chain connects TRBV5-6 to TRBJ2-7, with 7 bases fitting TRBD1. Germline-derived CDR1 and CDR2 are SGHDT and YYEEEE. Trimming cost V 1 base and J 7 bases; bases outside gene matches: 8. This CDR3 region has 14 residues. In DNA, the CDR3 is TGTGCCAGCAGCTTGAATCAGGGGGTTGGAGAGCAGTACTTC. Translated, it gives CASSLNQGVGEQYF.

The V and J genes are TRBV29-1 and TRBJ2-7, with 9 bases aligning to TRBD2. The germline V gene has CDR1 SQVTM and CDR2 ANQGSEA. V dropped 4 bases and J dropped 9; count of bases not matched to a gene: 7. This CDR3 has 12 amino acids. CDR3: CSVAASGIGQYF. CDR3 coding DNA: TGCAGCGTTGCGGCTAGCGGGATTGGGCAGTACTTC.

In its sample, this clone was seen a few times. V is TRBV29-1 and J is TRBJ2-7; 7 bases align to TRBD1. Losses at the gene ends were 6 bases for V and 6 bases for J; bases not matched to a gene: 8. The CDR3 is 12 residues long. Per germline, CDR1 SQVTM and CDR2 ANQGSEA. The CDR3 is CSVPRTGGEQYF. The DNA of the CDR3 is TGCAGCGTCCCCCGGACAGGAGGCGAGCAGTACTTC.

CDR3 region: CASRWGSQETQYF. CDR3 DNA sequence: TGCGCCAGCAGGTGGGGCAGCCAAGAGACCCAGTACTTC. The chain has TRBV10-2 and TRBJ2-5, with a weak D call TRBD1 (5 bases). The germline gives CDR1 WSHSY, CDR2 SAAADI. Trimming removed 6 bases from V and 1 base from J, with 9 bases in between. CDR3 size: 13 residues.

V usage is TRBV29-1 and J usage is TRBJ2-1; perhaps TRBD1 as D (5 bases). CDR3 length: 13 residues. CDR1 is SQVTM, CDR2 ANQGSEA, per germline. The V end lost 3 bases, the J end lost 3 bases, and 9 bases lay between the germline ends. The CDR3 loop reads CSVETDIYNEQFF. For the CDR3, the DNA is TGCAGCGTTGAGACGGACATCTACAATGAGCAGTTCTTC.

The chain is built from TRBV25-1 and TRBJ1-2; a weak D match, TRBD1 (5 bases). Between the trimmed V and J ends, which lost 1 base and 3 bases, there was a span of 9 bases. CDR1 and CDR2 (germline): MGHDK, SYGVNS. The CDR3 contains 14 residues. The CDR3 nucleotides are TGTGCCAGCAGTGAATGGGGCGGCTACTATGGCTACACCTTC. This gives the protein CASSEWGGYYGYTF.

This sequence joins TRBV5-1 and TRBJ2-5; D perhaps matches TRBD2 (6 bases). The CDR3 is 16 amino acids. Germline CDR1 reads SGHRS; CDR2 reads YFSETQ. V lost 4 bases and J 2 bases, leaving 18 bases between the germline ends. The CDR3 region is CASSPEGVGVQETQYF. In nucleotides, the CDR3 is TGCGCCAGCAGCCCGGAGGGCGTTGGGGTTCAAGAGACCCAGTACTTC.

The chain employs TRBV29-1 and TRBJ2-7; no clear D gene. The CDR3 is 14 amino acids. The V end lost 6 bases, the J end lost 3 bases, and 18 bases lay between the germline ends. The germline gives CDR1 SQVTM, CDR2 ANQGSEA. CDR3 nucleotides: TGCAGCGTCCAAACACAGAACTCCTACTACGAGCAGTACTTC. Its translation is CSVQTQNSYYEQYF.

DNA of the CDR3: TGTGCCAGCCTCTCCGGGAGGGCCGGCAATGAGCAGTTCTTC. It is translated as CASLSGRAGNEQFF. This chain links TRBV27 with TRBJ2-1, with 8 positions matching TRBD2. Germline assignment: CDR1 MNHEY and CDR2 SMNVEV (reference sequence). The V and J ends lost 8 bases and 6 bases, in that order; junction bases with no gene match: 9. The length of the CDR3 is 14 residues.

V usage is TRBV5-1 and J usage is TRBJ1-5; the D gene is possibly TRBD1 (5 bases). The CDR3 has 15 amino acids. The V and J ends lost 0 bases and 4 bases respectively, with 11 bases between them. Germline-derived CDR1 and CDR2 are SGHRS and YFSETQ. The CDR3 protein is CASSLAGGRNQPQHF. CDR3 nucleotides: TGCGCCAGCAGCTTGGCCGGGGGTAGAAATCAGCCCCAGCATTTT.

V gene TRBV6-1 combines with J gene TRBJ2-7; 9 nucleotides match TRBD1. This CDR3 region has 16 residues. Per germline, CDR1 MNHNS and CDR2 SASEGT. V shed 0 bases and J 3 bases; nucleotides not matched to a gene: 6. The CDR3 reads CASSEATGQGNYEQYF. In DNA form, the CDR3 reads TGTGCCAGCAGTGAAGCCACGGGACAGGGAAACTACGAGCAGTACTTC.